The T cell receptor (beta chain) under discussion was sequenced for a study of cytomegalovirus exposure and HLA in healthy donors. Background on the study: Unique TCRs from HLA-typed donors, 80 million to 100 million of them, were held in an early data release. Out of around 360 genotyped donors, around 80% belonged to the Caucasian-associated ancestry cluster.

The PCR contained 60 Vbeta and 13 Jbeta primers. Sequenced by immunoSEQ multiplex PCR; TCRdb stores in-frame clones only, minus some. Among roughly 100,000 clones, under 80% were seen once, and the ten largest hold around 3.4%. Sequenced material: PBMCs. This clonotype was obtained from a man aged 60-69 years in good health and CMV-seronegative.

CDR3 residues: CASSLPLRGGPGGAFF. The CDR3 bases are TGTGCCAGCAGCTTGCCCCTCCGCGGGGGGCCGGGGGGAGCTTTCTTT. V usage is TRBV11-2 and J usage is TRBJ1-1; perhaps TRBD1 as D (6 bases). The V gene lost 3 bases and the J gene lost 10 bases, with 24 bases spanning the gap. The CDR3 consists of 16 residues. Germline CDR1 SGHAT, CDR2 FQNNGV.